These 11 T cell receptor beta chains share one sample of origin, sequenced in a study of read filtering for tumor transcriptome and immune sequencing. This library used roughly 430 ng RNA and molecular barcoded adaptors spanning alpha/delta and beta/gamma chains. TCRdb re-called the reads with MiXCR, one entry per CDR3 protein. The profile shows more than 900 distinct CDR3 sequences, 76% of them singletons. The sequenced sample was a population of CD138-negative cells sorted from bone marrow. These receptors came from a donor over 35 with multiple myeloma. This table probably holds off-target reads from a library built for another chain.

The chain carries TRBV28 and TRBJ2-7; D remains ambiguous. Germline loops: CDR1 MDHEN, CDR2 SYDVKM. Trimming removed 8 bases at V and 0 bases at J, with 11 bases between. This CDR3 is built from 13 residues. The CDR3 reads CASGSWASYEQYF. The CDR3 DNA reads TGTGCCAGCGGCTCCTGGGCCTCCTACGAGCAGTACTTC. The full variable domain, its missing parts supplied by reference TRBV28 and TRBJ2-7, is DVKVTQSSRYLVKRTGEKVFLECVQDMDHENMFWYRQDPGLGLRLIYFSYDVKMKEKGDIPEGYSVSREKKERFSLILESASTNQTSMYLCASGSWASYEQYFGPGTRLTVT.

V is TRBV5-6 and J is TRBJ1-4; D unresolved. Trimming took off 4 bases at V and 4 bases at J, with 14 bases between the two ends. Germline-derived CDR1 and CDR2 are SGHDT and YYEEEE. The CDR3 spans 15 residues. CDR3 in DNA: TGTGCCAGCAGCCAACGACCCGGGATTAATGAAAAACTGTTTTTT. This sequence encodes CASSQRPGINEKLFF.

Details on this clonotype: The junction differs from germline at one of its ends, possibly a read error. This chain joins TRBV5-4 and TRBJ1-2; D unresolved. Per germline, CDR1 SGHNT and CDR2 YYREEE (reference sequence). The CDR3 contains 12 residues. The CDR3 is CASGLDEYGYTF. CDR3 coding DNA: TGTGCCAGCGGCTTGGACGAATATGGCTACACCTTC.

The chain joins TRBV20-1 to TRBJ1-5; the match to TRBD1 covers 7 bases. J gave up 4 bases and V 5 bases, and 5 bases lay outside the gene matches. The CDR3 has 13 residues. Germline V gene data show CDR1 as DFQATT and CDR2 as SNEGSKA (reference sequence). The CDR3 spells CSAPDRVNQPQHF. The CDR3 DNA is TGCAGTGCTCCCGACAGGGTGAATCAGCCCCAGCATTTT.

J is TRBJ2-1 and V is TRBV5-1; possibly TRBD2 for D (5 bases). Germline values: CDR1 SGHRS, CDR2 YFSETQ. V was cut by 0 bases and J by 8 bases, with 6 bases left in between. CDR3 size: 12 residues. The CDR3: CASSLGGHEQFF. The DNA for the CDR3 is TGCGCCAGCAGCTTGGGCGGGCATGAGCAGTTCTTC.

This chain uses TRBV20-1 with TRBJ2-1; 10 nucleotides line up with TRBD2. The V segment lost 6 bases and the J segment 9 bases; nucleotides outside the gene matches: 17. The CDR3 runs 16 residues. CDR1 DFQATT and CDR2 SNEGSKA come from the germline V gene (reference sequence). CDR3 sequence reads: CSAPRPPSGRFAEQFF. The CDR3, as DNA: TGCAGTGCCCCGCGTCCTCCTAGCGGGAGATTTGCTGAGCAGTTCTTC.

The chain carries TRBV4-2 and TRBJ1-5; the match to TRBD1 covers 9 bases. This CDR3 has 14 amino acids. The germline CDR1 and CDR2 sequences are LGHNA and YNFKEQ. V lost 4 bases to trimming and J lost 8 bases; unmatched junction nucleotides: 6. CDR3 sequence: CASSPDRGAKPQHF. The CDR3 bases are TGTGCCAGCAGCCCGGACAGGGGTGCTAAGCCCCAGCATTTT.

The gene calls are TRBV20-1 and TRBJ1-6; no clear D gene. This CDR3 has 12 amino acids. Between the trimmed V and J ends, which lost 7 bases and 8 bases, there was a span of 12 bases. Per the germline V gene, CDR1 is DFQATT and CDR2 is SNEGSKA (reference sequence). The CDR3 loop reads CSVKRPDSPLHF. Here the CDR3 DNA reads TGCAGTGTTAAGCGACCGGATTCACCCCTCCACTTT.

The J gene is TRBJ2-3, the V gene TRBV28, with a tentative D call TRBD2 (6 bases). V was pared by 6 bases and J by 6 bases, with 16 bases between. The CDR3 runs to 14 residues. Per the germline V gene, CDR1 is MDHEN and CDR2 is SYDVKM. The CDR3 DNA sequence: TGTGCCAGCAGGTCCCACGGAGGGCGCGATACGCAGTATTTT. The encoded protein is CASRSHGGRDTQYF.

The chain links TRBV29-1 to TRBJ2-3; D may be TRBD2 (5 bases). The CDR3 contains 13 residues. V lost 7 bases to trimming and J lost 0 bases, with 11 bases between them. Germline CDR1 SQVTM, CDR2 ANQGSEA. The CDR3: CSAGADSTDTQYF. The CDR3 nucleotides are TGCAGCGCCGGAGCGGATAGCACAGATACGCAGTATTTT.

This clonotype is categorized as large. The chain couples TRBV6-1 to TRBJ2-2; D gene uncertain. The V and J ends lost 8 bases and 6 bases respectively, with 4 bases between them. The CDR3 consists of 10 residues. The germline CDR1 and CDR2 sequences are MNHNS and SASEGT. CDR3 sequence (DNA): TGTGCCAGCCGGGCCGGGGAGCTGTTTTTT. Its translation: CASRAGELFF.